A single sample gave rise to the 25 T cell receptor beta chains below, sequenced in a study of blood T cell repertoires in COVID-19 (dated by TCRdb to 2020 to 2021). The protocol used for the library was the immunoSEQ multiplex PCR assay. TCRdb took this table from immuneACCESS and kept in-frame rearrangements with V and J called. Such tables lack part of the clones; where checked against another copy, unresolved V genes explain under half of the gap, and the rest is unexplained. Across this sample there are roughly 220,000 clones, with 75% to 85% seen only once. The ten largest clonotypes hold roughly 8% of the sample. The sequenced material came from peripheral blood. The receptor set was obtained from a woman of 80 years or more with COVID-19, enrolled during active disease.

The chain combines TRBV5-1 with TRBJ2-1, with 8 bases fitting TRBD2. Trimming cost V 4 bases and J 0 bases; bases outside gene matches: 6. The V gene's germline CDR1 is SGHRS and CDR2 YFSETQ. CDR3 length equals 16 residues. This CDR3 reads CASSPGGGNSYNEQFF. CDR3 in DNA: TGCGCCAGCAGCCCGGGAGGGGGGAACTCCTACAATGAGCAGTTCTTC.

The CDR3 reads CASSKQGAAYEQYF. CDR3 in DNA: TGTGCCAGCAGCAAACAGGGGGCAGCCTACGAGCAGTACTTC. The chain recombines TRBV7-9 with TRBJ2-7; 9 positions match TRBD1. The V segment lost 5 bases and the J segment 2 bases; nucleotides outside the gene matches: 4. This CDR3 has 14 amino acids. From germline, CDR1 is SEHNR and CDR2 FQNEAQ (reference sequence).

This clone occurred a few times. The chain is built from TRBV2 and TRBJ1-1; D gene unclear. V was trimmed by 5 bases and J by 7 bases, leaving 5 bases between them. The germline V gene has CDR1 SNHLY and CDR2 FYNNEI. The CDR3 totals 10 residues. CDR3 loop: CASSLIEAFF. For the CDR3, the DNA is TGTGCCAGCAGTTTAATTGAAGCTTTCTTT.

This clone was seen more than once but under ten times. The CDR3 DNA reads as TGTGCCATCAGTGAGTCGAGGGTCGGATCACCCCTCCACTTT. Amino acid sequence: CAISESRVGSPLHF. The chain recombines TRBV10-3 with TRBJ1-6; unclear D gene. The CDR3 length is 14 residues. The V gene lost 0 bases and the J gene lost 10 bases, with 10 bases spanning the gap. CDR1 is ENHRY, CDR2 SYGVKD, per germline.

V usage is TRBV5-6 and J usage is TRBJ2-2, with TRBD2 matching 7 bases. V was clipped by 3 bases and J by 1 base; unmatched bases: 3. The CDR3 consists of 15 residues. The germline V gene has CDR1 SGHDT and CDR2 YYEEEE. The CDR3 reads CASSWGGLNTGELFF. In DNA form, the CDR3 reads TGTGCCAGCAGCTGGGGGGGATTGAACACCGGGGAGCTGTTTTTT.

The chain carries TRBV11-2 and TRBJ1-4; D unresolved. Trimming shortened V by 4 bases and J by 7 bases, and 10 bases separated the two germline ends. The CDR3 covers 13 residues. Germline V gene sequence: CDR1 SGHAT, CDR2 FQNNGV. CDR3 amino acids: CASSSQAREKLFF. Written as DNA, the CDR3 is TGTGCCAGCAGCTCCCAGGCACGTGAAAAACTGTTTTTT. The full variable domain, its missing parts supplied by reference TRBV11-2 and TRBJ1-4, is EAGVAQSPRYKIIEKRQSVAFWCNPISGHATLYWYQQILGQGPKLLIQFQNNGVVDDSQLPKDRFSAERLKGVDSTLKIQPAKLEDSAVYLCASSSQAREKLFFGSGTQLSVL.

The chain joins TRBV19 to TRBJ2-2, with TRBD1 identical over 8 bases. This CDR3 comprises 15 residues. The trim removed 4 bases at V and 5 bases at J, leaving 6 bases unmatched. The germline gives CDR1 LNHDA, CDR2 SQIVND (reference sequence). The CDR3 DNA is TGTGCCAGTAGTAGCCCGGGACAGGTGACCGGGGAGCTGTTTTTT. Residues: CASSSPGQVTGELFF.

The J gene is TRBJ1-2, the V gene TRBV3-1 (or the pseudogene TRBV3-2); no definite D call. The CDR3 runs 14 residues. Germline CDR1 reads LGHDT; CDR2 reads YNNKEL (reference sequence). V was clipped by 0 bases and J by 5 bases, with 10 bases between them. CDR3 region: CASSQDLAGYGYTF. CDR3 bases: TGTGCCAGCAGCCAAGATCTGGCAGGTTATGGCTACACCTTC.

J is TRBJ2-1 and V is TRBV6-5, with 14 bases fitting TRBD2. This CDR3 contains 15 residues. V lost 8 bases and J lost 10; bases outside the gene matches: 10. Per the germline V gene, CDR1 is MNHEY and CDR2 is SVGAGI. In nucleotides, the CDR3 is TGTGCCAGCGAGGGAGGGACTAGCGGGAGTAAGGAGCAGTTCTTC. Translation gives CASEGGTSGSKEQFF.

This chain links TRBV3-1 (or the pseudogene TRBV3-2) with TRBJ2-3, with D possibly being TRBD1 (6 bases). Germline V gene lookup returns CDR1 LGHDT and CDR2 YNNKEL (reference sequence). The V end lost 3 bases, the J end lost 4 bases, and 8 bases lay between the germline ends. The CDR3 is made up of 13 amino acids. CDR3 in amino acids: CASSQGHPDTQYF. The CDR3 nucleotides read TGTGCCAGCAGCCAGGGACATCCAGATACGCAGTATTTT.

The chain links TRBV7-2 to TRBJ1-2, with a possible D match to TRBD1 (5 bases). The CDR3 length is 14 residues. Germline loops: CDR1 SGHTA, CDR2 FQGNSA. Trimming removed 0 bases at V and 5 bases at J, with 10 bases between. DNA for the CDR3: TGTGCCAGCAGCTTAGCGCGACAGCTATATGGCTACACCTTC. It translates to CASSLARQLYGYTF.

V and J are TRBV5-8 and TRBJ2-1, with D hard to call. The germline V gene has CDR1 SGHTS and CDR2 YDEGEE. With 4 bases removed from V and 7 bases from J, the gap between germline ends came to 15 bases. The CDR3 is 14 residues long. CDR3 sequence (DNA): TGTGCCAGCAGCGTCTATAATACCGAGAATGAGCAGTTCTTC. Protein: CASSVYNTENEQFF.

In nucleotides, the CDR3 is TGTGCCAGCAGCTTAAATGCCCAGACGAGGGAGTCGGTCTACGGACTCTACAATGAGCAGTTCTTC. Its protein is CASSLNAQTRESVYGLYNEQFF. The gene calls are TRBV7-3 and TRBJ2-1; TRBD2 might be the D (5 bases). V was cut by 1 base and J by 3 bases, with 31 bases left in between. The CDR3 is made up of 22 amino acids. Per the germline V gene, CDR1 is SGHTA and CDR2 is FQGTGA. Combining the CDR3 with reference TRBV7-3 and TRBJ2-1 gives the whole variable domain GAGVSQTPSNKVTEKGKYVELRCDPISGHTALYWYRQSLGQGPEFLIYFQGTGAADDSGLPNDRFFAVRPEGSVSTLKIQRTERGDSAVYLCASSLNAQTRESVYGLYNEQFFGPGTRLTVL.

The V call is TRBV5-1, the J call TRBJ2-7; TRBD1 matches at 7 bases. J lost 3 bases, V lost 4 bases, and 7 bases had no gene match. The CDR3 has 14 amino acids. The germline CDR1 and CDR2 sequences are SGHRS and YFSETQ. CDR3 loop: CASSRTGEIYEQYF. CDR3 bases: TGCGCCAGCAGCCGAACAGGGGAAATCTACGAGCAGTACTTC.

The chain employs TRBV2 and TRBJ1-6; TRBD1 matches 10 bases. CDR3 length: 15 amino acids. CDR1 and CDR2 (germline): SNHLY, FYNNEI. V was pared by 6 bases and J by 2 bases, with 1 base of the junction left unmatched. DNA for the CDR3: TGTGCCAGCAGCGGACAGGGGGCCTATAATTCACCCCTCCACTTT. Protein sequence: CASSGQGAYNSPLHF.

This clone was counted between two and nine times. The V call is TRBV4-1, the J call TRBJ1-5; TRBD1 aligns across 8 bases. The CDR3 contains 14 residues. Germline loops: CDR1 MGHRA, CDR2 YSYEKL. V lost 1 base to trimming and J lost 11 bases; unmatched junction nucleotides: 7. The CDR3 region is CASSQGQGNLAQHF. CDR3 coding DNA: TGCGCCAGCAGCCAAGGACAGGGGAACCTTGCCCAGCATTTT.

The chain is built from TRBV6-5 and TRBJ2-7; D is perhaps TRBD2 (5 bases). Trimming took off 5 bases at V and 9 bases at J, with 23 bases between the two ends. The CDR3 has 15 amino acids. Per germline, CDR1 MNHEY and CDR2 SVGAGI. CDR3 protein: CASSPRPDSNTGQYF. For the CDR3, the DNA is TGTGCCAGCAGTCCCAGACCGGACTCTAATACGGGGCAGTACTTC.

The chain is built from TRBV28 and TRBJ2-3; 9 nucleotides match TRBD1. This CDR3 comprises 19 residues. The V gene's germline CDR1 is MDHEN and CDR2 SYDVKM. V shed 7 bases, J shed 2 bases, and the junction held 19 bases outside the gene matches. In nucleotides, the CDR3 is TGTGCCAGCAACCCGGGACAGGGTTACCCAGCGGGGTACACAGATACGCAGTATTTT. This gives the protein CASNPGQGYPAGYTDTQYF.

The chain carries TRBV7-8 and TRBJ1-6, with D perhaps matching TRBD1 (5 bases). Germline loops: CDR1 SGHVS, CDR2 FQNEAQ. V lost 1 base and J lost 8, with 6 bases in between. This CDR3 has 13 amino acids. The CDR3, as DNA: TGTGCCAGCAGCTTAGAGGGGCATTCACCCCTCCACTTT. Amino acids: CASSLEGHSPLHF.

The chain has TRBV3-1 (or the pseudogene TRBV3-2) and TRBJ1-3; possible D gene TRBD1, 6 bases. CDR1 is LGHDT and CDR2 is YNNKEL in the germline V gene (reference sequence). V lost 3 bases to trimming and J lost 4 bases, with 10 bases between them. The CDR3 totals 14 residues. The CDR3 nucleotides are TGTGCCAGCAGCCACAGACAGGTCGGAAACACCATATATTTT. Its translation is CASSHRQVGNTIYF.

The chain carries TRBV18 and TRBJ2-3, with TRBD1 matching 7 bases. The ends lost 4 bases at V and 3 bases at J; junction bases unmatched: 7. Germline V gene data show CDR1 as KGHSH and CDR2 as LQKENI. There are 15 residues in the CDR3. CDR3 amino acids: CASSLSGTATDTQYF. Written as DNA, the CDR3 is TGTGCCAGCTCACTGTCCGGGACAGCTACAGATACGCAGTATTTT.

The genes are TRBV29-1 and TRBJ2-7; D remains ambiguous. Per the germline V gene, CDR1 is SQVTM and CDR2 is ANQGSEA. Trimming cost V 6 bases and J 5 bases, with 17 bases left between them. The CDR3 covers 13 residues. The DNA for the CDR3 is TGCAGCGTGAAAGCTTCAGGTAATGACGAGCAGTACTTC. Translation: CSVKASGNDEQYF.

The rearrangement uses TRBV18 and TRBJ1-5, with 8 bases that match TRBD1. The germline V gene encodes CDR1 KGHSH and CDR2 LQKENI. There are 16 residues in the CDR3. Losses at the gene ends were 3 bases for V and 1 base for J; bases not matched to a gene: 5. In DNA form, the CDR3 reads TGTGCCAGCTCACCTCAGGGGGCTGGGAGCAATCAGCCCCAGCATTTT. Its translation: CASSPQGAGSNQPQHF.

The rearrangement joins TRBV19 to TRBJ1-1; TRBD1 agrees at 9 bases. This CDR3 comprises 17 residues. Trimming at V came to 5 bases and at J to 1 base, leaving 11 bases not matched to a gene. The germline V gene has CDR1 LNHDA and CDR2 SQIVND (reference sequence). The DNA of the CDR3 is TGTGCCAGTAGTCCCGGGACAGGGAAGCCCCGGAACACTGAAGCTTTCTTT. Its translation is CASSPGTGKPRNTEAFF.

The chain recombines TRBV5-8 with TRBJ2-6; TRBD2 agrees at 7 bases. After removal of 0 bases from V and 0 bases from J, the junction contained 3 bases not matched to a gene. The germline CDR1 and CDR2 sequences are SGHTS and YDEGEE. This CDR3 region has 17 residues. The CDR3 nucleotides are TGTGCCAGCAGCTTGGGGACTAGGGCCTCTGGGGCCAACGTCCTGACTTTC. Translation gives CASSLGTRASGANVLTF. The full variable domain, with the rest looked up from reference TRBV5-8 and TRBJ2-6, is EAGVTQSPTHLIKTRGQQATLRCSPISGHTSVYWYQQALGLGLQFLLWYDEGEERNRGNFPPRFSGRQFPNYSSELNVNALELEDSALYLCASSLGTRASGANVLTFGAGSRLTVL.